These 18 T cell receptor beta chains share one sample of origin, sequenced in a study of T cell responses to AZD1222 COVID-19 vaccine. Produced via immunoSEQ multiplex PCR; TCRdb's table is partial and in-frame only. The sample has about 120,000 clones; over 75% are singletons. The material was peripheral blood, obtained on day 0 of MenACWY control vaccination. These receptor sequences come from an adult in good health.

This chain joins TRBV6-6 and TRBJ2-7; TRBD2 agrees at 10 bases. Germline CDR1 is MNHNY and CDR2 is SVGAGI (reference sequence). After removal of 6 bases from V and 3 bases from J, the junction contained 8 bases not matched to a gene. The CDR3 is 15 amino acids. The CDR3 region is CASRNLAGVDYEQYF. DNA for the CDR3: TGTGCCAGCAGAAACCTAGCGGGGGTTGACTACGAGCAGTACTTC.

In DNA, the CDR3 is TGTGCCAGCAGCTTTTCTCGGGGTACCTACAATGAGCAGTTCTTC. Its protein is CASSFSRGTYNEQFF. The J gene is TRBJ2-1, the V gene TRBV7-2; D perhaps matches TRBD2 (5 bases). Germline V gives CDR1 SGHTA, CDR2 FQGNSA. V was trimmed by 3 bases and J by 2 bases, leaving 11 bases between them. The CDR3 covers 15 residues.

The chain employs TRBV4-1 and TRBJ1-4; TRBD1 agrees at 11 bases. The CDR3 is 15 residues long. The J segment lost 8 bases and the V segment lost 0 bases, leaving 2 bases of the junction unmatched. In germline, CDR1 is MGHRA, CDR2 YSYEKL. CDR3 in DNA: TGCGCCAGCAGCCAAGATGGGACAGGGGGGGAAAAACTGTTTTTT. Translation gives CASSQDGTGGEKLFF.

The V and J genes are TRBV5-1 and TRBJ1-1, with D possibly TRBD1 on 6 matching bases. This CDR3 is built from 18 residues. Germline CDR1 and CDR2: SGHRS and YFSETQ. V lost 3 bases to trimming and J lost 0 bases, with 21 bases between them. CDR3 coding DNA: TGCGCCAGCAGCTGGGGCTCAGGGCAGGGGAGGTTGAACACTGAAGCTTTCTTT. It translates to CASSWGSGQGRLNTEAFF.

This sequence joins TRBV5-4 and TRBJ2-5; D is uncertain. The germline V gene encodes CDR1 SGHNT and CDR2 YYREEE (reference sequence). Trimming shortened V by 0 bases and J by 3 bases, and 6 bases separated the two germline ends. This CDR3 has 13 amino acids. CDR3 sequence reads: CASSLDREETQYF. CDR3 DNA sequence: TGTGCCAGCAGCTTGGATCGCGAAGAGACCCAGTACTTC.

This rearrangement joins TRBV7-9 to TRBJ1-1; D is unresolved. V was shortened by 4 bases and J by 10 bases, with 13 bases between the two germline ends. The CDR3 loop spans 12 amino acids. The V gene's germline CDR1 is SEHNR and CDR2 FQNEAQ (reference sequence). CDR3 sequence reads: CASSSPLDTAFF. The CDR3 nucleotides read TGTGCCAGCAGCTCCCCCCTAGATACAGCTTTCTTT.

The chain employs TRBV9 and TRBJ1-6, with a tentative D call TRBD1 (6 bases). V was cut by 3 bases and J by 8 bases, with 12 bases left in between. The length of the CDR3 is 14 residues. CDR1 is SGDLS, CDR2 YYNGEE, per germline. The CDR3: CASSARQAHSPLHF. In DNA form, the CDR3 reads TGTGCCAGCAGCGCTCGACAGGCTCATTCACCCCTCCACTTT.

The chain couples TRBV6-5 to TRBJ2-3, with TRBD2 identical over 8 bases. J gave up 4 bases and V 4 bases, and 7 bases lay outside the gene matches. This CDR3 is built from 15 residues. CDR1 is MNHEY, CDR2 SVGAGI, per germline. The CDR3 nucleotides are TGTGCCAGCAGTTTCGGGAGGGGTAGTGCAGATACGCAGTATTTT. Translation: CASSFGRGSADTQYF.

The chain couples TRBV6-2 or TRBV6-3 to TRBJ1-4, with D uncertain. The V end lost 5 bases, the J end lost 5 bases, and 9 bases lay between the germline ends. The germline CDR1 and CDR2 sequences are MNHEY and SVGEGT. The CDR3 is 13 amino acids. The CDR3 here is CASSGVFNEKLFF. In DNA, the CDR3 is TGTGCCAGCAGTGGGGTATTCAATGAAAAACTGTTTTTT.

The chain joins TRBV4-1 to TRBJ2-7; 12 nucleotides align to TRBD1. Trimming removed 2 bases from V and 1 base from J; junction bases left unmatched: 9. CDR1 and CDR2 from the germline V gene are MGHRA and YSYEKL. The CDR3 is made up of 18 amino acids. The CDR3 nucleotides are TGCGCCAGCAGCCAATCCCCGGGACAGGGGGCAGGGTCCTACGAGCAGTACTTC. It encodes CASSQSPGQGAGSYEQYF.

The chain joins TRBV7-2 to TRBJ2-3; D gene uncertain. Germline V CDR1 and CDR2: SGHTA, FQGNSA. The CDR3 covers 13 residues. Trimming stripped 3 bases from V and 2 bases from J, with 6 bases between. Here the CDR3 DNA reads TGTGCCAGCAGCTTTGAGGACACAGATACGCAGTATTTT. Its protein is CASSFEDTDTQYF.

The chain combines TRBV28 with TRBJ1-3; D unclear. Trimming cost V 6 bases and J 5 bases, with 20 bases left between them. The germline V gene has CDR1 MDHEN and CDR2 SYDVKM. The CDR3 is 16 amino acids. The CDR3 sequence: CASRSDGFPGRNTIYF. CDR3 coding DNA: TGTGCCAGCAGGAGCGACGGTTTCCCCGGGCGAAACACCATATATTTT.

The chain is built from TRBV4-2 and TRBJ2-1; 10 bases align to TRBD2. The CDR3 length is 16 residues. Germline CDR1 and CDR2: LGHNA and YNFKEQ. V shed 2 bases and J 8 bases; nucleotides not matched to a gene: 9. The CDR3 nucleotides are TGTGCCAGCAGCCAACCCGAGCGGGGGGGCATGGATGAGCAGTTCTTC. This codes for CASSQPERGGMDEQFF.

The CDR3 DNA is TGTGCCAGCAGTCCACAGGGGCCCCAAGAGACCCAGTACTTC. Protein product: CASSPQGPQETQYF. The chain uses TRBV6-5 and TRBJ2-5; TRBD1 agrees at 7 bases. CDR1 is MNHEY and CDR2 is SVGAGI in the germline V gene. Trimming took 5 bases from V and 1 from J; bases not matched to a gene: 4. This CDR3 is built from 14 residues.

This sequence joins TRBV28 and TRBJ1-6; D possibly corresponds to TRBD1 (5 bases). CDR3 length equals 15 residues. V lost 8 bases to trimming and J lost 5 bases, with 16 bases between them. Germline V gene sequence: CDR1 MDHEN, CDR2 SYDVKM. The DNA of the CDR3 is TGTGCCAGCCGCGGGGGGTCAGGTGATAATTCACCCCTCCACTTT. Amino acids: CASRGGSGDNSPLHF.

The V gene is TRBV5-1, the J gene TRBJ2-2; TRBD1 matches 10 bases. The CDR3 runs 15 residues. The J segment lost 1 base and the V segment lost 4 bases, leaving 1 base of the junction unmatched. Germline CDR1 is SGHRS and CDR2 is YFSETQ. CDR3 residues: CASSRDRGNTGELFF. CDR3 coding DNA: TGCGCCAGCAGCCGGGACAGGGGGAACACCGGGGAGCTGTTTTTT.

The chain employs TRBV29-1 and TRBJ2-2; a weak D match, TRBD1 (5 bases). V lost 2 bases and J lost 7, with 11 bases in between. CDR1 and CDR2 (germline): SQVTM, ANQGSEA. This CDR3 contains 13 residues. CDR3 amino acids: CSVEPVRGGELFF. CDR3 bases: TGCAGCGTTGAACCCGTAAGGGGCGGGGAGCTGTTTTTT.

The chain links TRBV6-5 to TRBJ2-7; no reliable D call. The CDR3 contains 15 residues. V lost 5 bases to trimming and J lost 3 bases, with 17 bases between them. CDR1 is MNHEY, CDR2 SVGAGI, per germline. This CDR3 reads CASSPYPTPDYEQYF. Here the CDR3 DNA reads TGTGCCAGCAGTCCTTATCCGACTCCGGACTACGAGCAGTACTTC.